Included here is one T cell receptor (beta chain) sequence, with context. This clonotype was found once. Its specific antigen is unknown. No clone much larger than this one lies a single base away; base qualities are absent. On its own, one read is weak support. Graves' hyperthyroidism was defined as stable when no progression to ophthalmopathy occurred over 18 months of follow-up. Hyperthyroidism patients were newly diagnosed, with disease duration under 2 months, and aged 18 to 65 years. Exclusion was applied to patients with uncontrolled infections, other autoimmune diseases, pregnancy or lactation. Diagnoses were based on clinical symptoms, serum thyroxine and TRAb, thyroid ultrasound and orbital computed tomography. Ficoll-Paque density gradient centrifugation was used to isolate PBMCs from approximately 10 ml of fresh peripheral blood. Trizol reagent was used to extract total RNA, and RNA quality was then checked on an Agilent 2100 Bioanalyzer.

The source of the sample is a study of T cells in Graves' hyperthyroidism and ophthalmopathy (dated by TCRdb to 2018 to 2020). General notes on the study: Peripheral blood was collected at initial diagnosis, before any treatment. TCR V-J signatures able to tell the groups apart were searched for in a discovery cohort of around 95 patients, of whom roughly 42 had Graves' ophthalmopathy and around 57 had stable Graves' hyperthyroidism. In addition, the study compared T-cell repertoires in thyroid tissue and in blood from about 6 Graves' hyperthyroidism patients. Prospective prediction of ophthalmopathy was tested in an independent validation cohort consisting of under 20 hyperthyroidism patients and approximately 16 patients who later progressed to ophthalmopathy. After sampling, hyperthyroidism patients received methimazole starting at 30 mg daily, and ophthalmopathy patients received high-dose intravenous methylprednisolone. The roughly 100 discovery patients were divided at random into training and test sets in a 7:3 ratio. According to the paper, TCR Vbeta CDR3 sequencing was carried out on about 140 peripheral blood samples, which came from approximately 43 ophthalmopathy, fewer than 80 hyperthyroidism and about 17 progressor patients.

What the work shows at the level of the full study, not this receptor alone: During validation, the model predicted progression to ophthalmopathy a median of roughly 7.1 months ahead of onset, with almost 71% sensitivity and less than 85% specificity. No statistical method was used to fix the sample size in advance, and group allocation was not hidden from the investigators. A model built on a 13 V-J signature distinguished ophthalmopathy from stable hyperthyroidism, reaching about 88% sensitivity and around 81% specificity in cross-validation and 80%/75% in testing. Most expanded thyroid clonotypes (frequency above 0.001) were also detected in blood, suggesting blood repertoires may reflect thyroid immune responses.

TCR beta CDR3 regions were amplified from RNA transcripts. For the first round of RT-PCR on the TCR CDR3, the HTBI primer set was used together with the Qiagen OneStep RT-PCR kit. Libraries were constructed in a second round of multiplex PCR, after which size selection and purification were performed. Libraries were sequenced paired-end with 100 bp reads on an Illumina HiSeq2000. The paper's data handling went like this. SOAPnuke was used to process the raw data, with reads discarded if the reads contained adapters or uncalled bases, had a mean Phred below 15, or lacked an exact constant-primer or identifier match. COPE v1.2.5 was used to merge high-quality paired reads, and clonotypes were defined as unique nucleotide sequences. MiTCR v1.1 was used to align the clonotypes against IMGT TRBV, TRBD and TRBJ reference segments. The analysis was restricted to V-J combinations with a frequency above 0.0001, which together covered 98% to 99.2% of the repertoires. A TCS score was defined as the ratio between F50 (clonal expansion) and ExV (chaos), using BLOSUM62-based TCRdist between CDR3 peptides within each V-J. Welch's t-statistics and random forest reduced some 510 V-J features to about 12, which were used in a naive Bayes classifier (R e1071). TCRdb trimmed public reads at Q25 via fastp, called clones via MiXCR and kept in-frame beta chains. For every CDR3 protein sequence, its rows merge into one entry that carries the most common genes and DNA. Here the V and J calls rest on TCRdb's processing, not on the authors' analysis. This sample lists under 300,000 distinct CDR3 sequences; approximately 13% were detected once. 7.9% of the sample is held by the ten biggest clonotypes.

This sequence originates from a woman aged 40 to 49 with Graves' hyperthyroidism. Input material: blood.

The CDR3 amino acid sequence is: CASSLAGSGETQYF. The sequenced DNA: TGTGCCAGCAGCTTAGCAGGGTCGGGGGAGACCCAGTACTTC. The sequence links TRBV7-9 to TRBJ2-5; perhaps TRBD2 is the D gene, with 5 bases matching. The germline V gene (reference sequence) provides CDR1 SEHNR and CDR2 FQNEAQ. Trimming at the junction amounts to 0 bases on V and 5 bases on J, and the germline ends lie 10 bases apart. From the cysteine up to the phenylalanine, the CDR3 has a length of 14 residues. Of the read, only the CDR3 DNA is kept; its 42 bases are in frame from base 1.